This T cell receptor (beta chain) was retrieved from a study of early T cells in non-severe SARS-CoV-2 infection. Each CDR3 protein is one row after TCRdb ran MiXCR on the 5' RACE reads. The sample lists some 59,000 distinct CDR3 sequences; less than 11% were seen once. This clonotype was seen ten or more times. The CDR3 has 12 residues. V lost 2 bases, J lost 5 bases, and 6 bases lay in between. Germline values: CDR1 LNHDA, CDR2 SQIVND (reference sequence). The sample taken for sequencing was whole blood. The receptor's source is an adult who was a healthcare worker with PCR-confirmed SARS-CoV-2 infection or an uninfected control (not recorded which). This chain uses TRBV19 with TRBJ1-2; a weak D match, TRBD1 (6 bases). CDR3 residues: CASSIQGYGYTF. In DNA form, the CDR3 reads TGTGCCAGTAGTATACAGGGGTATGGCTACACCTTC.